These 12 T cell receptor beta chains originate from one sample sequenced in a study of CD8+CD57+ T cells in acquired aplastic anemia. Profiles of TCR beta VDJ and CDR3 were generated from a genomic DNA template. Via MiXCR, TCRdb re-called the reads, giving one row per CDR3 protein. The sample contains just over 400,000 distinct CDR3 sequences, just under 70% of which appear only once. Material for sequencing was sorted CD4+, CD8+, or CD8+CD57+ T cells (not recorded which) from PBMCs. These TCRs come from a human donor in good health, serving as a control.

The chain couples TRBV19 to TRBJ2-2, with TRBD1 matching over 8 bases. J was trimmed by 2 bases and V by 6 bases; bases with no gene match: 5. CDR3 length: 15 amino acids. Germline CDR1 LNHDA, CDR2 SQIVND (reference sequence). DNA for the CDR3: TGTGCCAGTAGGATGACAGGGGTTAACACCGGGGAGCTGTTTTTT. As protein: CASRMTGVNTGELFF.

On this clonotype: No conserved phenylalanine or tryptophan is present at the end of the CDR3, so a read error is the likely explanation. The DNA is omitted, as the CDR3 cannot be located on it reliably, and the CDR3 follows TCRdb's listing. J is TRBJ2-1 and V is TRBV2. Looked up from germline, CDR1 is SNHLY and CDR2 is FYNNEI. The CDR3 length equals 15 residues, ends included. The CDR3 here is CASSSDKNTEAFFGQ.

The sample holds a few counts of this clonotype. The chain carries TRBV11-1 and TRBJ1-3; tentatively, D is TRBD1 (6 bases). The V end lost 3 bases, the J end lost 7 bases, and 25 bases lay between the germline ends. The CDR3 length is 18 residues. Germline V lookup: CDR1 SGHAT, CDR2 FQDESV (reference sequence). The CDR3 DNA reads TGTGCCAGCAGCTTTAGCGGGGGCTCAGGGAACTACCCGAACACCATATATTTT. Translating gives CASSFSGGSGNYPNTIYF.

Comment on this clonotype: One end of the junction varies from germline; a read error may be responsible. The CDR3, as DNA: TGTGCTAGCAGCTTGGGAGTAAACAGTGGGCAGTTCTTC. Translating it yields CASSLGVNSGQFF. The chain is built from TRBV7-6 and TRBJ2-1; the D gene is possibly TRBD2 (5 bases). The CDR3 loop spans 13 amino acids. Per germline, CDR1 SGHVS and CDR2 FNYEAQ.

This clonotype was found many times. The chain is built from TRBV19 and TRBJ1-2; maybe TRBD1 (6 bases). Per germline, CDR1 LNHDA and CDR2 SQIVND (reference sequence). The CDR3 is made up of 14 amino acids. The V end was cut by 1 base, the J end by 4 bases, with 10 bases between. This CDR3 is CASSIVGGRYGYTF. DNA of the CDR3: TGTGCCAGTAGTATAGTCGGGGGGCGCTATGGCTACACCTTC.

This clonotype was counted many times. The V call is TRBV6-5, the J call TRBJ1-2, with TRBD1 matching over 7 bases. The CDR3 runs to 15 residues. Germline V gene sequence: CDR1 MNHEY, CDR2 SVGAGI. Losses at the gene ends were 5 bases for V and 7 bases for J; bases not matched to a gene: 13. The DNA for the CDR3 is TGTGCCAGCAGTAATTCCAACAGGGGCTTGAGTGGCTACACCTTC. Amino acid sequence: CASSNSNRGLSGYTF.

A single count supports this clonotype. The chain employs TRBV15 and TRBJ1-4, with D unresolved. CDR1 and CDR2 (germline): LNHNV, YYDKDF (reference sequence). Trimming cost V 5 bases and J 14 bases, with 21 bases left between them. This CDR3 contains 14 residues. The CDR3 DNA reads as TGTGCCACCAGCGTCGGGCGGGGAGGCTGTGGGCTGTTTTTT. Translating gives CATSVGRGGCGLFF. Looking up the rest from reference TRBV15 and TRBJ1-4 gives the full variable domain: DAMVIQNPRYQVTQFGKPVTLSCSQTLNHNVMYWYQQKSSQAPKLLFHYYDKDFNNEADTPDNFQSRRPNTSFCFLDIRSPGLGDTAMYLCATSVGRGGCGLFFGSGTQLSVL.

This clonotype was recorded at least ten times. The chain employs TRBV11-2 and TRBJ1-1; no clear D. The germline gives CDR1 SGHAT, CDR2 FQNNGV. The ends were cut back, 5 bases at V and 11 bases at J, with 18 bases in the middle. This CDR3 has 13 residues. CDR3 sequence (DNA): TGTGCCAGCAGCGGGGAGGTGCGGTTCGGGGCTTTCTTT. It translates to CASSGEVRFGAFF.

This clonotype was observed once. This sequence joins TRBV7-2 and TRBJ2-7; the D is unclear. CDR3 size: 13 residues. V lost 3 bases and J 0 bases, leaving 6 bases between the germline ends. The germline gives CDR1 SGHTA, CDR2 FQGNSA. The DNA for the CDR3 is TGTGCCAGCAGCTTCGGTTACTCCTACGAGCAGTACTTC. Amino acids: CASSFGYSYEQYF.

J is TRBJ1-1 and V is TRBV15, with 8 nucleotides matching TRBD1. This CDR3 has 13 amino acids. The germline CDR1 and CDR2 sequences are LNHNV and YYDKDF (reference sequence). With 1 base clipped from V and 6 bases from J, the junction kept 1 base outside the gene matches. In DNA form, the CDR3 reads TGTGCCACCAGCAGAGCAGGGGGCTCTGAAGCTTTCTTT. This translates into CATSRAGGSEAFF.

This clonotype was seen once. The chain uses TRBV7-2 and TRBJ1-1; D not certain. V lost 5 bases and J 13 bases, leaving 26 bases between the germline ends. Germline lookup yields CDR1 SGHTA and CDR2 FQGNSA. The CDR3 has 15 residues. CDR3: CASSPRGKPPQHVFF. CDR3 nucleotide sequence: TGTGCCAGCAGCCCTCGAGGCAAGCCGCCCCAGCATGTTTTCTTT.

A word on this clonotype: The germline gene is not matched at one end of the junction; a read error may be the cause. The V call is TRBV9, the J call TRBJ2-3; a possible D gene is TRBD2 (6 bases). The CDR3 spans 14 residues. CDR1 is SGDLS, CDR2 YYNGEE, per germline. The DNA for the CDR3 is TGTGCCAGCAGCGGGGGCCAGGGAATAGCGGAGCAGTTTTTT. Translation: CASSGGQGIAEQFF.